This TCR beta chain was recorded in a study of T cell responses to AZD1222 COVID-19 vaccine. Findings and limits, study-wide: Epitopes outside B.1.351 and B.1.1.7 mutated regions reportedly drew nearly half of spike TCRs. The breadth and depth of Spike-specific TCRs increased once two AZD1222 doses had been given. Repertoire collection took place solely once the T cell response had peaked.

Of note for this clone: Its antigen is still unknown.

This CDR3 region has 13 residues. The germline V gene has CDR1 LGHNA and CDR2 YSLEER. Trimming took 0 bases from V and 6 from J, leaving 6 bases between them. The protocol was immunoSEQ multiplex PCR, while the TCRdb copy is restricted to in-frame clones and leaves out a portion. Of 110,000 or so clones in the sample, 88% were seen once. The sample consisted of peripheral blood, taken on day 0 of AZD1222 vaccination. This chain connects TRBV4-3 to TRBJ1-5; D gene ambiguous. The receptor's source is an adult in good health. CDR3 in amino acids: CASSQDYGQPQHF. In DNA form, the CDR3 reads TGCGCCAGCAGCCAAGATTACGGTCAGCCCCAGCATTTT.